This T cell receptor (beta chain) was recorded in a study of T cells expressing NK-cell markers. About the study: Repertoires of TCR beta were obtained from T cells sorted as CD3+CD56+NKG2C+, CD3+CD56+NKG2C- and CD3+CD56-NKG2C+. Findings and limits, study-wide: Leadership of the CD3+CD56-NKG2C+ fraction also belonged to these clonotypes in several donors.

Details on this clonotype: What it binds is unknown.

TCRdb reprocessed the 5' RACE reads, with one entry per CDR3 protein and no DNA. The sample is made up of hundreds of thousands of distinct CDR3 sequences, and the top ten hold approximately 3.6% of it. Germline lookup yields CDR1 MNHEY and CDR2 SMNVEV (reference sequence). The CDR3 covers 16 residues. The source is a man aged 18 to 29 in good health. The rearrangement uses TRBV27 and TRBJ1-1. The material sequenced was blood T cells: a sorted CD56 or NKG2C T cell subset, CD4+ or CD8+ T cells, or bulk PBMC T cells (not recorded which). CDR3 protein: CASSLMGLGEGSEAFF.